This TCR beta chain was recorded in a study of cytomegalovirus exposure and HLA in healthy donors. Regarding the study as a whole: On later analysis, the bulk of CMV-associated TCR beta chains appeared to be HLA-restricted. After further analysis at a later stage, 16,951 TCR beta sequences were associated with HLA alleles at 0.05 false discovery rate. Donors were assumed by presence/absence analyses to have roughly uniform sequencing depth.

CDR1 is MGHRA, CDR2 YSYEKL, per germline. The CDR3 has 15 amino acids. V lost 0 bases to trimming and J lost 4 bases, with 12 bases between them. As concerns this clone: The antigen is undetermined.

PCR involved 60 Vbeta and 13 Jbeta primers. The data were produced by immunoSEQ multiplex PCR, yet TCRdb's version contains in-frame clones alone and is incomplete. The sample lists under 150,000 clones; roughly four fifths were seen once. Material for sequencing was PBMCs. This receptor was identified in a woman in her late teens or twenties in good health and CMV-seronegative. This chain uses TRBV4-1 with TRBJ1-2, with TRBD1 as a possible D gene (5 bases). CDR3 loop: CASSQDQRGVYGYTF. DNA for the CDR3: TGCGCCAGCAGCCAAGATCAGCGGGGGGTCTATGGCTACACCTTC.